These T cell receptor beta chains were read from a single sample in a study of T cells in Graves' hyperthyroidism and ophthalmopathy. TCRdb re-analysed the multiplex PCR reads in MiXCR, keeping a single row per CDR3 protein. The table shows around 350,000 distinct CDR3 sequences, with 14% occurring only once. Input material: blood. The source of these receptors is a woman aged 30 to 39 with Graves' ophthalmopathy. Each CDR3 is given with its conserved first and last residue. A D gene is named only where the DNA matches it firmly. Size values are once, few and many counts, or a class for expanded clones, and some rows have none.

J gene | V gene | D gene | clone size | CDR3 protein | CDR3 DNA
TRBJ2-1 | TRBV28 | TRBD1 | many | CASSQIKDRGSHNEQFF | TGTGCCAGCAGTCAAATAAAAGACAGGGGGTCCCACAATGAGCAGTTCTTC
TRBJ2-1 | TRBV13 | TRBD2 | many | CASSLQLAADEQFF | TGTGCCAGCAGCTTGCAACTAGCGGCGGATGAGCAGTTCTTC
TRBJ2-3 | TRBV5-1 | TRBD1 | NA | CASSLVPGQGISDTQYF | TGCGCCAGCAGCTTGGTACCGGGACAGGGAATATCCGATACGCAGTATTTT
TRBJ1-5 | TRBV12-3/TRBV12-4 | TRBD1 | many | CASSLEGAELSGIQPQHF | TGTGCCAGCAGTTTAGAGGGGGCAGAACTATCGGGGATTCAGCCCCAGCATTTT
TRBJ1-6 | TRBV27 | TRBD1 | many | CASRSPGGNSPLHF | TGTGCCAGCAGATCTCCAGGGGGTAATTCACCCCTCCACTTT
TRBJ2-7 | TRBV9 | TRBD2 | many | CASSVGASGGAYEQYF | TGTGCCAGCAGCGTAGGGGCTAGCGGGGGGGCCTACGAGCAGTACTTC
TRBJ1-4 | TRBV18 | NA | many | CASSPWDNEKLFF | TGTGCCAGCTCACCTTGGGACAATGAAAAACTGTTTTTT
TRBJ2-2 | TRBV2 | NA | many | CASRKFSGNTGELFF | TGTGCCAGCCGCAAGTTCAGCGGAAACACCGGGGAGCTGTTTTTT
TRBJ1-2 | TRBV24-1 | NA | NA | CATLYPRGDYGYTF | TGTGCCACCCTCTACCCAAGGGGGGACTATGGCTACACCTTC
TRBJ2-6 | TRBV7-9 | NA | few | CASSLARSGANVLTF | TGTGCCAGCAGCTTAGCCAGATCTGGGGCCAACGTCCTGACTTTC
TRBJ1-6 | TRBV19 | NA | NA | CASSPNGYNSPLHF | TGTGCCAGTAGTCCGAACGGCTATAATTCACCCCTCCACTTT
TRBJ2-5 | TRBV6-1 | NA | many | CASSSQGWETQYF | TGTGCCAGCAGCAGCCAAGGGTGGGAGACCCAGTACTTC
TRBJ2-3 | TRBV2 | NA | many | CASSSRDSSTDTQYF | TGTGCCAGCAGTTCCCGGGACTCATCGACAGATACGCAGTATTTT
TRBJ1-2 | TRBV28 | NA | many | CASQIVGRGYTF | TGTGCCAGCCAGATAGTGGGCCGGGGCTACACCTTC
TRBJ1-6 | TRBV19 | TRBD1 | few | CASSLRTGDSPLHF | TGTGCCAGTAGTCTCCGGACAGGGGACTCACCCCTCCACTTT
TRBJ2-5 | TRBV20-1 | NA | many | CSANPASKETQYF | TGCAGTGCCAACCCGGCTAGCAAGGAGACCCAGTACTTC
TRBJ2-1 | TRBV7-2 | TRBD2 | many | CASSLGVPAGAYNEQFF | TGTGCCAGCAGCTTAGGAGTTCCAGCGGGGGCCTACAATGAGCAGTTCTTC
TRBJ2-3 | TRBV10-3 | NA | many | CAISDRGPGDTQYF | TGTGCCATCAGTGATAGGGGACCGGGAGATACGCAGTATTTT
TRBJ2-2 | TRBV15 | TRBD2 | many | CATSLVLAATNTGELFF | TGTGCCACCAGCTTAGTACTAGCGGCAACGAACACCGGGGAGCTGTTTTTT
TRBJ2-1 | TRBV11-2 | NA | many | CASSPSPVYNEQFF | TGTGCCAGCAGCCCTAGTCCTGTCTACAATGAGCAGTTCTTC
TRBJ2-5 | TRBV7-6 | TRBD1 | NA | CASSPGGVQTQYF | TGTGCCAGCAGCCCAGGGGGAGTGCAGACCCAGTACTTC
TRBJ2-5 | TRBV18 | NA | many | CASSLEGVGRRVYF | TGTGCCAGCTCACTCGAAGGTGTGGGACGGCGAGTCTACTTC
TRBJ2-3 | TRBV20-1 | TRBD2 | many | CSIGTSGGPLPTDTQYF | TGCAGTATTGGGACTAGCGGGGGCCCACTACCCACAGATACGCAGTATTTT
TRBJ1-4 | TRBV12-3/TRBV12-4 | NA | many | CASSYIGDEKLFF | TGTGCCAGCAGTTACATAGGAGATGAAAAACTGTTTTTT
TRBJ2-3 | TRBV27 | TRBD2 | NA | CASSLSGGPGTQYF | TGTGCCAGCAGTTTAAGCGGGGGGCCGGGTACGCAGTATTTT
TRBJ2-1 | TRBV27 | NA | NA | CASSVQGTYNEQFF | TGTGCCAGCAGTGTACAGGGTACCTACAATGAGCAGTTCTTC
TRBJ2-6 | TRBV11-2 | NA | many | CASSHWGSLSGANVLTF | TGTGCCAGCAGCCATTGGGGTTCACTCTCTGGGGCCAACGTCCTGACTTTC
TRBJ2-7 | TRBV7-9 | NA | few | CAGSFWLARDYEQYF | TGTGCCGGCAGCTTCTGGCTGGCCAGGGACTACGAGCAGTACTTC
TRBJ2-1 | TRBV6-1 | TRBD2 | many | CASSEGAGAHYNEQFF | TGTGCCAGCAGTGAAGGAGCGGGGGCTCACTACAATGAGCAGTTCTTC
TRBJ2-3 | TRBV19 | TRBD2 | few | CASSPRTSGYSTDTQYF | TGTGCCAGTAGTCCTCGGACTAGCGGTTATTCCACAGATACGCAGTATTTT
TRBJ1-1 | TRBV6-1 | NA | many | CASVGMNTEAFF | TGTGCCAGCGTCGGAATGAACACTGAAGCTTTCTTT
TRBJ2-7 | TRBV4-2 | NA | NA | CASSQDQGTDYEQYF | TGTGCCAGCAGCCAAGATCAGGGCACGGACTACGAGCAGTACTTC
TRBJ1-5 | TRBV2 | TRBD1 | many | CASSTLRGRNQPQHF | TGTGCCAGCAGTACCCTCAGGGGGCGCAATCAGCCCCAGCATTTT
TRBJ2-7 | TRBV30 | TRBD1 | many | CAWRGSGGRYEQYF | TGTGCCTGGAGGGGCTCAGGGGGCCGGTACGAGCAGTACTTC
TRBJ2-7 | TRBV11-2 | NA | many | CASSLARTDTYEQYF | TGTGCCAGCAGCTTAGCCCGGACGGATACCTACGAGCAGTACTTC
TRBJ2-7 | TRBV28 | NA | NA | CASSVPYEQYF | TGTGCCAGCAGTGTCCCCTACGAGCAGTACTTC
TRBJ1-4 | TRBV20-1 | TRBD1 | many | CSARGDRGPQVYEKLFF | TGCAGTGCTAGGGGCGACAGGGGGCCTCAGGTGTATGAAAAACTGTTTTTT
TRBJ1-1 | TRBV5-8 | NA | many | CASSFTSEAFF | TGTGCCAGCAGCTTTACCTCTGAAGCTTTCTTT
TRBJ2-7 | TRBV6-2/TRBV6-3 | NA | many | CASSIGDIYEQYF | TGTGCCAGCAGCATAGGGGATATCTACGAGCAGTACTTC
TRBJ2-5 | TRBV7-6 | NA | NA | CASSLETWSGNQETQYF | TGTGCCAGCAGCTTGGAGACGTGGTCCGGGAACCAAGAGACCCAGTACTTC
TRBJ2-3 | TRBV9 | NA | many | CASSVDEGEGADTQYF | TGTGCCAGCAGCGTAGATGAGGGGGAGGGCGCAGATACGCAGTATTTT
TRBJ1-1 | TRBV27 | TRBD1 | few | CASSSGTGAFF | TGTGCCAGCAGTTCTGGGACAGGGGCTTTCTTT
TRBJ1-1 | TRBV12-3/TRBV12-4 | NA | many | CASSSGGGITEAFF | TGTGCCAGCAGTTCGGGGGGGGGTATCACTGAAGCTTTCTTT
TRBJ2-5 | TRBV28 | TRBD1 | NA | CASGEGGQGLGETQYF | TGTGCCAGCGGTGAAGGGGGACAGGGTTTAGGAGAGACCCAGTACTTC
TRBJ1-2 | TRBV20-1 | TRBD1 | NA | CSARTGQGATYGYTF | TGCAGTGCTAGAACTGGACAGGGGGCAACCTATGGCTACACCTTC
TRBJ2-1 | TRBV3-1 | NA | many | CASSPRTSNNEQFF | TGTGCCAGCAGCCCACGGACCAGTAACAATGAGCAGTTCTTC
TRBJ2-7 | TRBV30 | TRBD1 | many | CAWSSPRTGLSYEQYF | TGTGCCTGGAGCTCACCTAGGACAGGACTCTCCTACGAGCAGTACTTC
TRBJ2-7 | TRBV12-3/TRBV12-4 | TRBD1 | few | CASSITGGGEQYF | TGTGCCAGCAGTATCACAGGGGGCGGCGAGCAGTACTTC
TRBJ2-4 | TRBV6-1 | TRBD1 | many | CASRPPRQGWENIQYF | TGTGCCAGCAGACCCCCCAGACAGGGGTGGGAAAACATTCAGTACTTC
TRBJ2-2 | TRBV7-3 | NA | many | CASSLRGPTNTGELFF | TGTGCCAGCAGCTTAAGGGGACCTACGAACACCGGGGAGCTGTTTTTT
TRBJ2-7 | TRBV30 | NA | many | CAWTPTRVDEQYF | TGTGCCTGGACACCGACCAGGGTCGACGAGCAGTACTTC
TRBJ1-1 | TRBV2 | NA | many | CASSKEQVNVEAFF | TGTGCCAGCAGTAAAGAACAGGTCAATGTTGAAGCTTTCTTT
TRBJ2-7 | TRBV4-2 | TRBD2 | NA | CASSQESSGGFSYEQYF | TGTGCCAGCAGCCAAGAGTCTAGCGGGGGATTCTCCTACGAGCAGTACTTC
TRBJ1-2 | TRBV5-6 | NA | few | CASSLGPPGGYTF | TGTGCCAGCAGCTTGGGGCCCCCTGGGGGCTACACCTTC
TRBJ1-6 | TRBV12-3/TRBV12-4 | NA | NA | CASTKGLNNSPLHF | TGTGCCAGCACAAAGGGACTTAATAATTCACCCCTCCACTTT
TRBJ2-1 | TRBV20-1 | TRBD2 | many | CSARDRIWERGAQLSYNEQFF | TGCAGTGCTAGAGATCGAATCTGGGAGCGGGGGGCCCAACTCTCCTACAATGAGCAGTTCTTC
TRBJ2-3 | TRBV7-2 | TRBD2 | many | CASSLSGGRTDTQYF | TGTGCCAGCAGCTTAAGCGGGGGGAGGACAGATACGCAGTATTTT
TRBJ1-2 | TRBV28 | TRBD1 | many | CASSSDRVGLNYGYTF | TGTGCCAGCAGTTCGGACAGGGTGGGACTTAACTATGGCTACACCTTC
TRBJ1-2 | TRBV19 | NA | NA | CASNITGIDGYTF | TGTGCCAGTAATATTACAGGAATAGATGGCTACACCTTC
TRBJ2-4 | TRBV30 | TRBD2 | many | CAWRLGGSGGDIQYF | TGTGCCTGGAGGCTCGGTGGTAGCGGGGGTGACATTCAGTACTTC